This T cell receptor beta chain is drawn from a study of CD8 T cells in Susac syndrome. Study observations and caveats: None of the CD4+ T cell repertoires in Susac syndrome showed clonal expansion. As the study acknowledged, the number of individuals who were part of its TCR sequencing and HLA analysis was relatively small.

cDNA came from roughly 0.5 to 1 ug RNA primed by random hexamers. TCRdb independently ran MiXCR on the immunoSEQ multiplex PCR reads; one entry per CDR3 protein. The sample carries some 160,000 distinct CDR3 sequences, approximately 94% recorded once. The germline gives CDR1 SGHNT, CDR2 YYREEE (reference sequence). The V gene lost 0 bases and the J gene lost 3 bases, with 15 bases spanning the gap. The length of the CDR3 is 16 residues. A word on this clonotype: Antigen: not known.

This clonotype was sampled from a human donor with Susac syndrome. This chain links TRBV5-4 with TRBJ1-1; D unresolved. Material: CD4+ T cells from PBMCs. CDR3 region: CASSLDRAQRDTEAFF. Here the CDR3 DNA reads TGTGCCAGCAGCTTGGACAGAGCCCAGAGGGACACTGAAGCTTTCTTT.